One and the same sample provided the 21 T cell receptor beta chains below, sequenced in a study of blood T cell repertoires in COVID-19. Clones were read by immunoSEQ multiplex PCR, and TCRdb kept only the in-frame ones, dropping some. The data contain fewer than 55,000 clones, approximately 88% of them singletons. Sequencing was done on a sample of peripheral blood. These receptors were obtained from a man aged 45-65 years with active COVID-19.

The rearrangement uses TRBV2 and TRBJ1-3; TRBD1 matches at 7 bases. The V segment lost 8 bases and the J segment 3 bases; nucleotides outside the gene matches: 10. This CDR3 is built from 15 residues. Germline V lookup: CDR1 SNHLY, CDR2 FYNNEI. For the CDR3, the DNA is TGTGCCAGCGGTGGAGACAGGGTCTATGGAAACACCATATATTTT. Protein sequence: CASGGDRVYGNTIYF. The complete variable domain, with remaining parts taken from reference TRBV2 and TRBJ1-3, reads EPEVTQTPSHQVTQMGQEVILRCVPISNHLYFYWYRQILGQKVEFLVSFYNNEISEKSEIFDDQFSVERPDGSNFTLKIRSTKLEDSAMYFCASGGDRVYGNTIYFGEGSWLTVV.

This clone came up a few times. The CDR3 DNA sequence: TGTGCCAGCAGTCGGGACTTCGGGAATGAGCAGTTCTTC. The encoded protein is CASSRDFGNEQFF. This chain links TRBV5-4 with TRBJ2-1; D is possibly TRBD2 (6 bases). The CDR3 sequence is 13 residues long. The germline gives CDR1 SGHNT, CDR2 YYREEE (reference sequence). The ends were cut back, 5 bases at V and 7 bases at J, with 13 bases in the middle.

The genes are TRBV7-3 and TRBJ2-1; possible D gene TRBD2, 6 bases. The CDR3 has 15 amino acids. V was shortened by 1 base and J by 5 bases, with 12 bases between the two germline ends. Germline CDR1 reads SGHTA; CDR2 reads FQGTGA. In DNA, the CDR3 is TGTGCCAGCAGCTTAAGATTAGCGGCTAACAATGAGCAGTTCTTC. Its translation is CASSLRLAANNEQFF.

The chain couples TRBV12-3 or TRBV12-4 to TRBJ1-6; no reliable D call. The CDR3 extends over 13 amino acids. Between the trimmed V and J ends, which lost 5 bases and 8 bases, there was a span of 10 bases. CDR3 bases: TGTGCCAGCAGTCTACGGGGATATTCACCCCTCCACTTT. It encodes CASSLRGYSPLHF.

The CDR3 sequence is CASSPDGTGSYGYTF. The CDR3 DNA reads TGCGCCAGCAGCCCCGATGGGACAGGGTCTTATGGCTACACCTTC. The rearrangement uses TRBV4-1 and TRBJ1-2; 9 positions agree with TRBD1. This CDR3 contains 15 residues. The ends lost 4 bases at V and 5 bases at J; junction bases unmatched: 8. Germline CDR1 is MGHRA and CDR2 is YSYEKL.

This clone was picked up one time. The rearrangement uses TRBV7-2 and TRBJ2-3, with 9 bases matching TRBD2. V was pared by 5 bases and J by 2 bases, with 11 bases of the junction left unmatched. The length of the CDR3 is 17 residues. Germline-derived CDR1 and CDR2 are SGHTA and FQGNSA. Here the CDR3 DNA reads TGTGCCAGCAGCCCCCCGGGACTAGCACTTTTCACAGATACGCAGTATTTT. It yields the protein CASSPPGLALFTDTQYF.

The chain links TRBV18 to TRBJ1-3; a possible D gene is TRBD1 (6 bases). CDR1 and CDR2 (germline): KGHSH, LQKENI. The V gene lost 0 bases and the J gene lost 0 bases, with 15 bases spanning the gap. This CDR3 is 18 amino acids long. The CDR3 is CASSPPDSPGSSGNTIYF. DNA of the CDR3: TGTGCCAGCTCACCACCGGACAGCCCTGGGAGCTCTGGAAACACCATATATTTT.

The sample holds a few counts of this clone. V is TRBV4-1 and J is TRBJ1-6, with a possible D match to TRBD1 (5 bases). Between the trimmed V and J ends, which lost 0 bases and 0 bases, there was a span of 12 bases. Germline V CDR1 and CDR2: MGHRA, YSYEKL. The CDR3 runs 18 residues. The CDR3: CASSQEGGASSYNSPLHF. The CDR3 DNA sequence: TGCGCCAGCAGCCAAGAAGGAGGGGCGAGCTCCTATAATTCACCCCTCCACTTT.

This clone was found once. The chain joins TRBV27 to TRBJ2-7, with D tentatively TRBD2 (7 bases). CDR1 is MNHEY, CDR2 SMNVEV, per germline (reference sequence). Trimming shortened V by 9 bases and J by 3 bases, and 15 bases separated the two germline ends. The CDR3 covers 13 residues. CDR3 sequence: CASGGGLSYEQYF. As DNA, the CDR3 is TGTGCCAGTGGGGGGGGGCTAAGCTACGAGCAGTACTTC.

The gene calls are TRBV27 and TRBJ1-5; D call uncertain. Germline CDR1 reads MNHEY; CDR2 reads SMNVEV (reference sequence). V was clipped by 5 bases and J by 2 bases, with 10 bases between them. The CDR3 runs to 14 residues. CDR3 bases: TGTGCCAGCAGTCGGGGTACTGGCAATCAGCCCCAGCATTTT. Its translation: CASSRGTGNQPQHF.

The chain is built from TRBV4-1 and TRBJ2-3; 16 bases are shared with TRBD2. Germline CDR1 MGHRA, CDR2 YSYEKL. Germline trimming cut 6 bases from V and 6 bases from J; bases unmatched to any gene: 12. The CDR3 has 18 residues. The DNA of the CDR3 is TGCGCCAGCAGGCCCCCCGGGACTAGCGGGAGGGCCGTGGATACGCAGTATTTT. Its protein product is CASRPPGTSGRAVDTQYF.

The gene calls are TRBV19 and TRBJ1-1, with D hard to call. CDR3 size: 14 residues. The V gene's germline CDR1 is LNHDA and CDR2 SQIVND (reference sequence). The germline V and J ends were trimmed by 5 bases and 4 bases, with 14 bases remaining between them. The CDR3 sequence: CASSEVIGVTEAFF. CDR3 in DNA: TGTGCCAGTAGTGAGGTTATTGGTGTCACTGAAGCTTTCTTT. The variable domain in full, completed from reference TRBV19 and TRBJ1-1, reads DGGITQSPKYLFRKEGQNVTLSCEQNLNHDAMYWYRQDPGQGLRLIYYSQIVNDFQKGDIAEGYSVSREKKESFPLTVTSAQKNPTAFYLCASSEVIGVTEAFFGQGTRLTVV.

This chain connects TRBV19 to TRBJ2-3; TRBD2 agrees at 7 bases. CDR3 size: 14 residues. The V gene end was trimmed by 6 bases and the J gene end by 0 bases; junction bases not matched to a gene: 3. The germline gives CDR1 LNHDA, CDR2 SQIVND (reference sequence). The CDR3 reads CASSKTSSTDTQYF. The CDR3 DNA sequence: TGTGCCAGTAGCAAGACTAGCAGCACAGATACGCAGTATTTT.

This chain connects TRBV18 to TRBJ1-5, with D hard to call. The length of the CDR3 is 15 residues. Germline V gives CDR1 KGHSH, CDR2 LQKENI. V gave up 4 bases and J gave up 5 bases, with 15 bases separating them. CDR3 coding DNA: TGTGCCAGCTCACATAACGCGGAGGGTTATCAGCCCCAGCATTTT. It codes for CASSHNAEGYQPQHF.

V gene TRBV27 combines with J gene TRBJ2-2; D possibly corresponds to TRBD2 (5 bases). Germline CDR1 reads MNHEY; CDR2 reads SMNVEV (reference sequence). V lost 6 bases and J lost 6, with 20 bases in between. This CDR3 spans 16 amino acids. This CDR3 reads CASSYNKRSGAGELFF. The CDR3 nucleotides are TGTGCCAGCAGCTACAACAAGAGATCCGGGGCCGGGGAGCTGTTTTTT.

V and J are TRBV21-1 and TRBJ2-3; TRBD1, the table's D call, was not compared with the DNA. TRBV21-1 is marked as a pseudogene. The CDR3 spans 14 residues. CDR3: CASDRQGLTDTQYF. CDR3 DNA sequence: TGTGCCAGCGACAGACAGGGCCTCACAGATACGCAGTATTTT.

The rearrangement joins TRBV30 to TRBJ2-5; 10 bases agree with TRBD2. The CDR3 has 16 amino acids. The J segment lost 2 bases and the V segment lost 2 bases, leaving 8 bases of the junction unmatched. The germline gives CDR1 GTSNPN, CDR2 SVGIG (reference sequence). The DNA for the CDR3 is TGTGCCTGGAGTTGGAAGCGGGGGGGGATTCAAGAGACCCAGTACTTC. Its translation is CAWSWKRGGIQETQYF. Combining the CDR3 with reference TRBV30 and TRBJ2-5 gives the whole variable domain SQTIHQWPATLVQPVGSPLSLECTVEGTSNPNLYWYRQAAGRGLQLLFYSVGIGQISSEVPQNLSASRPQDRQFILSSKKLLLSDSGFYLCAWSWKRGGIQETQYFGPGTRLLVL.

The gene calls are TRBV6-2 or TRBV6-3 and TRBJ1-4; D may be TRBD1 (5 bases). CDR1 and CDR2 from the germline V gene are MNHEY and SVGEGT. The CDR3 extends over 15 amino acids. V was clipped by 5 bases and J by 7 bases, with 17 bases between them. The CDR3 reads CASSLLGGAGEKLFF. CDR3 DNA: TGTGCCAGCAGTCTTCTGGGAGGGGCAGGTGAAAAACTGTTTTTT.

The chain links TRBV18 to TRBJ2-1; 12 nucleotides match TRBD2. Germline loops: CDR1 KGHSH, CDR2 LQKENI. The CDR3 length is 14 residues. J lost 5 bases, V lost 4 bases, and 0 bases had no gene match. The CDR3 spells CASSRLAGDNEQFF. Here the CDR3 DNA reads TGTGCCAGCTCACGACTAGCGGGGGACAATGAGCAGTTCTTC.

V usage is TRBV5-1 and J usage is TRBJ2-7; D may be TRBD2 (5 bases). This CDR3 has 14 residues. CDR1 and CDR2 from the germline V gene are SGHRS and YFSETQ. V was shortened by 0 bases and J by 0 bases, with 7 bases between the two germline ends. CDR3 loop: CASSLGGSSYEQYF. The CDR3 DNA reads TGCGCCAGCAGCTTGGGAGGGAGCTCCTACGAGCAGTACTTC.

The CDR3 here is CASSSPRGANTEAFF. As DNA, the CDR3 is TGTGCCAGCAGCTCACCCCGGGGGGCGAACACTGAAGCTTTCTTT. V usage is TRBV5-4 and J usage is TRBJ1-1, with TRBD1 as a possible D gene (6 bases). Germline CDR1 and CDR2: SGHNT and YYREEE (reference sequence). V lost 3 bases to trimming and J lost 1 base, with 13 bases between them. CDR3 size: 15 residues.